The 28 T cell receptor beta chains in this list originate from one sample, sequenced in a study of T cells after yellow fever vaccination (dated by TCRdb to 2018 to 2020). What the treatment or condition label conveys for this sample: live attenuated yellow fever vaccine strain. Library preparation employed 5' RACE. The instrument given in TCRdb is Illumina HiSeq 2500. In TCRdb, the public reads were trimmed at Q25 with fastp and aligned with MiXCR, with productive beta chains retained. A single entry per CDR3 protein holds the most common genes and DNA from its merged rows. The sample table lists approximately 580,000 distinct CDR3 sequences, 17% of them with a count of one. The ten largest clones represent about 18% of the sample. The material sequenced was PBMCs, taken about 5 days after the first yellow fever vaccination. Receptor source: a young man who received the YFV17D yellow fever vaccine.

This clonotype was seen ten or more times. The chain combines TRBV6-5 with TRBJ1-2, with D tentatively TRBD1 (5 bases). There are 13 residues in the CDR3. Trimming took off 2 bases at V and 3 bases at J, with 7 bases between the two ends. Germline-derived CDR1 and CDR2 are MNHEY and SVGAGI. In DNA form, the CDR3 reads TGTGCCAGCAGTTACGGGGCAGACTATGGCTACACCTTC. This encodes CASSYGADYGYTF.

This clonotype turned up a few times. The chain is built from TRBV12-3 or TRBV12-4 and TRBJ1-2; D not resolved. This CDR3 contains 14 residues. V was trimmed by 8 bases and J by 6 bases, leaving 19 bases between them. CDR3 sequence reads: CASAPYLDPDGYTF. CDR3 coding DNA: TGTGCCAGCGCGCCGTACCTCGACCCCGATGGCTACACCTTC.

This clonotype was detected a few times. The rearrangement links TRBV5-1 to TRBJ2-2; possibly TRBD2 for D (5 bases). V was pared by 1 base and J by 6 bases, with 16 bases between. The CDR3 has 16 residues. Germline-derived CDR1 and CDR2 are SGHRS and YFSETQ. The CDR3: CASSLLGEGQPGELFF. The CDR3 nucleotides read TGCGCCAGCAGCTTGCTCGGGGAAGGGCAGCCCGGGGAGCTGTTTTTT.

This clonotype came up a few times. The J gene is TRBJ2-5, the V gene TRBV6-5; no reliable D call. V was clipped by 2 bases and J by 2 bases, with 9 bases between them. This CDR3 contains 14 residues. Germline CDR1 and CDR2: MNHEY and SVGAGI. In nucleotides, the CDR3 is TGTGCCAGCAGTTACAAGGGATTTCAAGAGACCCAGTACTTC. This codes for CASSYKGFQETQYF.

This clonotype was counted only a few times. The V call is TRBV9, the J call TRBJ2-7; 9 bases align to TRBD1. Germline values: CDR1 SGDLS, CDR2 YYNGEE. V lost 2 bases to trimming and J lost 5 bases; unmatched junction nucleotides: 17. The CDR3 covers 18 residues. CDR3 sequence reads: CASSVGPGTGFESHEQYF. The CDR3, as DNA: TGTGCCAGCAGCGTGGGGCCCGGGACAGGGTTCGAATCCCACGAGCAGTACTTC.

The rearrangement uses TRBV3-1 and TRBJ1-2; D gene unclear. Germline V gives CDR1 LGHDT, CDR2 YNNKEL (reference sequence). CDR3 size: 14 residues. This CDR3 is CTISLKVLDYGYTF. The CDR3 DNA reads TGTACCATCAGCCTGAAGGTTTTGGACTATGGCTACACCTTC. Full variable domain (missing parts from reference TRBV3-1 and TRBJ1-2): DTAVSQTPKYLVTQMGNDKSIKCEQNLGHDTMYWYKQDSKKFLKIMFSYNNKELIINETVPNRFSPKSPDKAHLNLHINSLELGDSAVYFCTISLKVLDYGYTFGSGTRLTVV.

This clonotype was found a few times. The V gene is TRBV29-1, the J gene TRBJ2-1; D possibly corresponds to TRBD2 (6 bases). Germline CDR1 reads SQVTM; CDR2 reads ANQGSEA. The CDR3 contains 14 residues. V lost 7 bases and J lost 0, with 13 bases in between. The CDR3 here is CSEEGSGSYNEQFF. The CDR3 coding sequence is TGCAGCGAGGAGGGGAGCGGCTCCTACAATGAGCAGTTCTTC.

The rearrangement joins TRBV9 to TRBJ2-7; 8 bases line up with TRBD1. The V and J ends lost 6 bases and 0 bases, in that order; junction bases with no gene match: 5. The CDR3 runs to 14 residues. CDR1 is SGDLS and CDR2 is YYNGEE in the germline V gene. The CDR3 region is CASTLGQGSYEQYF. The CDR3 nucleotides read TGTGCCAGCACACTTGGACAGGGCTCCTACGAGCAGTACTTC.

A few counts support this clonotype. The chain combines TRBV7-8 with TRBJ2-7; TRBD1 aligns across 8 bases. This CDR3 contains 13 residues. The V segment lost 1 base and the J segment 6 bases; nucleotides outside the gene matches: 2. Germline CDR1 is SGHVS and CDR2 is FQNEAQ. The CDR3 DNA follows: TGTGCCAGCAGCTTAGTGACAGGGGTCGAGCAGTACTTC. This codes for CASSLVTGVEQYF. Using reference TRBV7-8 and TRBJ2-7 for the parts outside the CDR3, the full variable domain is GAGVSQSPRYKVAKRGQDVALRCDPISGHVSLFWYQQALGQGPEFLTYFQNEAQLDKSGLPSDRFFAERPEGSVSTLKIQRTQQEDSAVYLCASSLVTGVEQYFGPGTRLTVT.

V usage is TRBV5-1 and J usage is TRBJ1-4; D not resolved. V gave up 4 bases and J gave up 7 bases, with 20 bases separating them. The germline V gene encodes CDR1 SGHRS and CDR2 YFSETQ. This CDR3 region has 16 residues. CDR3 in amino acids: CASSRTGPGEGEKLFF. DNA of the CDR3: TGCGCCAGCAGCCGTACTGGTCCCGGCGAAGGTGAAAAACTGTTTTTT.

This clonotype was counted between two and nine times. This chain joins TRBV12-3 or TRBV12-4 and TRBJ2-2; 11 bases map to TRBD2. J was trimmed by 3 bases and V by 4 bases; bases with no gene match: 10. The CDR3 extends over 18 amino acids. DNA of the CDR3: TGTGCCAGCAGTTACCTAGCGGGGGGAATCCTCGACACCGGGGAGCTGTTTTTT. Residues: CASSYLAGGILDTGELFF.

The rearrangement uses TRBV3-1 and TRBJ2-5; possible D gene TRBD1, 5 bases. Trimming removed 1 base from V and 2 bases from J, with 23 bases in between. This CDR3 is built from 19 residues. CDR1 LGHDT and CDR2 YNNKEL come from the germline V gene (reference sequence). The CDR3 loop is CASSQAPTVVERGQETQYF. In DNA form, the CDR3 reads TGTGCCAGCAGCCAAGCGCCGACAGTGGTGGAGCGCGGTCAAGAGACCCAGTACTTC.

This chain uses TRBV30 with TRBJ1-2; D is unclear. Trimming shortened V by 2 bases and J by 4 bases, and 17 bases separated the two germline ends. Germline V CDR1 and CDR2: GTSNPN, SVGIG (reference sequence). This CDR3 has 15 amino acids. CDR3 region: CAWSPPVATTYGYTF. Here the CDR3 DNA reads TGTGCCTGGAGTCCACCAGTCGCAACCACCTATGGCTACACCTTC.

This sequence joins TRBV28 and TRBJ2-5, with a possible D match to TRBD2 (6 bases). The CDR3 contains 13 residues. CDR1 and CDR2 (germline): MDHEN, SYDVKM. V was cut by 5 bases and J by 6 bases, with 13 bases left in between. The CDR3: CASSPEGVKTQYF. CDR3 sequence (DNA): TGTGCCAGCAGTCCGGAGGGTGTGAAGACCCAGTACTTC. Using reference TRBV28 and TRBJ2-5 for the parts outside the CDR3, the full variable domain is DVKVTQSSRYLVKRTGEKVFLECVQDMDHENMFWYRQDPGLGLRLIYFSYDVKMKEKGDIPEGYSVSREKKERFSLILESASTNQTSMYLCASSPEGVKTQYFGPGTRLLVL.

This clonotype appeared a few times. This rearrangement joins TRBV5-1 to TRBJ1-1, with D possibly matching TRBD1 (6 bases). The CDR3 totals 15 residues. Trimming removed 2 bases from V and 4 bases from J, with 15 bases in between. Germline loops: CDR1 SGHRS, CDR2 YFSETQ. The CDR3 DNA reads as TGCGCCAGCAGCTTATCTGGACAGAGACGCACTGAAGCTTTCTTT. Translating it yields CASSLSGQRRTEAFF.

In this sample, this clonotype turned up a few times. CDR3 region: CASSTSRDRGPEQYF. The CDR3 bases are TGTGCCAGCAGTACAAGTCGGGACAGGGGGCCCGAGCAGTACTTC. This chain links TRBV27 with TRBJ2-7; 12 bases are shared with TRBD1. The trim removed 5 bases at V and 6 bases at J, leaving 8 bases unmatched. The CDR3 runs to 15 residues. Per the germline V gene, CDR1 is MNHEY and CDR2 is SMNVEV (reference sequence).

V usage is TRBV5-1 and J usage is TRBJ2-1, with D maybe TRBD2 (6 bases). The CDR3 covers 13 residues. Germline V gives CDR1 SGHRS, CDR2 YFSETQ. V lost 1 base, J lost 6 bases, and 8 bases lay in between. CDR3 coding DNA: TGCGCCAGCAGCTTGTACGGGGGCAATGAGCAGTTCTTC. This translates into CASSLYGGNEQFF.

V usage is TRBV6-5 and J usage is TRBJ1-5; D perhaps matches TRBD1 (5 bases). The ends were cut back, 7 bases at V and 2 bases at J, with 9 bases in the middle. The germline V gene encodes CDR1 MNHEY and CDR2 SVGAGI. The CDR3 loop spans 13 amino acids. The CDR3 coding sequence is TGTGCCAGCATTAAGACAGGCAATCAGCCCCAGCATTTT. This sequence encodes CASIKTGNQPQHF.

This clonotype was observed a handful of times. The chain has TRBV10-1 and TRBJ2-5; possible D gene TRBD2, 6 bases. The V end was cut by 3 bases, the J end by 2 bases, with 13 bases between. The CDR3 runs 15 residues. The germline gives CDR1 WNHNN, CDR2 SYGVQD (reference sequence). CDR3 loop: CASSESAGLQETQYF. In DNA, the CDR3 is TGCGCCAGCAGTGAATCGGCGGGGCTACAAGAGACCCAGTACTTC.

The rearrangement joins TRBV3-1 to TRBJ2-7; TRBD1 aligns across 8 bases. CDR1 and CDR2 (germline): LGHDT, YNNKEL (reference sequence). The CDR3 runs 14 residues. J was trimmed by 10 bases and V by 6 bases; bases with no gene match: 14. The CDR3 region has the DNA TGTGCCAGCAGTCTCGATACCGGGACAGGCAAACAGTACTTC. This gives the protein CASSLDTGTGKQYF.

The sample holds a few counts of this clonotype. This sequence joins TRBV5-6 and TRBJ1-4; unclear D gene. V lost 4 bases and J 0 bases, leaving 10 bases between the germline ends. Germline assignment: CDR1 SGHDT and CDR2 YYEEEE. CDR3 length equals 15 residues. The CDR3: CASSPTPATNEKLFF. The CDR3 region has the DNA TGTGCCAGCAGCCCGACACCCGCAACTAATGAAAAACTGTTTTTT.

The chain has TRBV5-8 and TRBJ2-5, with 7 bases that match TRBD1. CDR3 length: 15 amino acids. V lost 0 bases, J lost 3 bases, and 5 bases stayed unmatched. The germline V gene has CDR1 SGHTS and CDR2 YDEGEE. The CDR3 DNA is TGTGCCAGCAGCTTGGGGGGACAGTGGGAAGAGACCCAGTACTTC. Its protein is CASSLGGQWEETQYF.

This clonotype showed up just a few times. The chain links TRBV5-4 to TRBJ2-7; D unclear. V lost 5 bases, J lost 7 bases, and 16 bases lay in between. This CDR3 has 13 amino acids. The germline gives CDR1 SGHNT, CDR2 YYREEE (reference sequence). In DNA, the CDR3 is TGTGCCAGCAGTACTCCCGTGGTTGAGGAGCAGTACTTC. Protein product: CASSTPVVEEQYF.

The rearrangement uses TRBV10-3 and TRBJ2-3, with TRBD2 as a possible D gene (7 bases). The CDR3 runs to 14 residues. The V and J ends lost 0 bases and 6 bases respectively, with 10 bases between them. Germline lookup yields CDR1 ENHRY and CDR2 SYGVKD. As DNA, the CDR3 is TGTGCCATCAGTGAGTCGGAGGGGGGGGATACGCAGTATTTT. It is translated as CAISESEGGDTQYF.

The J gene is TRBJ1-2, the V gene TRBV27, with 10 bases fitting TRBD1. V shed 5 bases, J shed 6 bases, and the junction held 9 bases outside the gene matches. CDR3 length equals 15 residues. CDR1 and CDR2 from the germline V gene are MNHEY and SMNVEV (reference sequence). The CDR3 region has the DNA TGTGCCAGCAGTGTTCCGGGACAGGGGCACGATGGCTACACCTTC. Residues: CASSVPGQGHDGYTF.

This clonotype was recorded a few times. This chain links TRBV5-1 with TRBJ2-1, with TRBD1 identical over 7 bases. Germline V gene data show CDR1 as SGHRS and CDR2 as YFSETQ. The CDR3 is 15 residues long. The trim removed 0 bases at V and 3 bases at J, leaving 3 bases unmatched. CDR3 amino acids: CASSLETGNYNEQFF. CDR3 nucleotides: TGCGCCAGCAGCTTGGAGACAGGGAACTACAATGAGCAGTTCTTC.

This clonotype was detected a few times. V is TRBV28 and J is TRBJ2-2; 8 positions match TRBD1. With 3 bases clipped from V and 2 bases from J, the junction kept 11 bases outside the gene matches. This CDR3 comprises 18 residues. CDR1 is MDHEN and CDR2 is SYDVKM in the germline V gene. The CDR3 is CASSFVPGQVVNTGELFF. DNA of the CDR3: TGTGCCAGCAGTTTTGTTCCGGGACAGGTAGTAAACACCGGGGAGCTGTTTTTT.

The chain links TRBV29-1 to TRBJ2-7; possibly TRBD2 for D (6 bases). CDR3 length: 12 residues. Trimming took 0 bases from V and 5 from J, leaving 8 bases between them. Germline assignment: CDR1 SQVTM and CDR2 ANQGSEA. The CDR3 bases are TGCAGCGTTGAAGATTCGGGAGACGAGCAGTACTTC. It is translated as CSVEDSGDEQYF.